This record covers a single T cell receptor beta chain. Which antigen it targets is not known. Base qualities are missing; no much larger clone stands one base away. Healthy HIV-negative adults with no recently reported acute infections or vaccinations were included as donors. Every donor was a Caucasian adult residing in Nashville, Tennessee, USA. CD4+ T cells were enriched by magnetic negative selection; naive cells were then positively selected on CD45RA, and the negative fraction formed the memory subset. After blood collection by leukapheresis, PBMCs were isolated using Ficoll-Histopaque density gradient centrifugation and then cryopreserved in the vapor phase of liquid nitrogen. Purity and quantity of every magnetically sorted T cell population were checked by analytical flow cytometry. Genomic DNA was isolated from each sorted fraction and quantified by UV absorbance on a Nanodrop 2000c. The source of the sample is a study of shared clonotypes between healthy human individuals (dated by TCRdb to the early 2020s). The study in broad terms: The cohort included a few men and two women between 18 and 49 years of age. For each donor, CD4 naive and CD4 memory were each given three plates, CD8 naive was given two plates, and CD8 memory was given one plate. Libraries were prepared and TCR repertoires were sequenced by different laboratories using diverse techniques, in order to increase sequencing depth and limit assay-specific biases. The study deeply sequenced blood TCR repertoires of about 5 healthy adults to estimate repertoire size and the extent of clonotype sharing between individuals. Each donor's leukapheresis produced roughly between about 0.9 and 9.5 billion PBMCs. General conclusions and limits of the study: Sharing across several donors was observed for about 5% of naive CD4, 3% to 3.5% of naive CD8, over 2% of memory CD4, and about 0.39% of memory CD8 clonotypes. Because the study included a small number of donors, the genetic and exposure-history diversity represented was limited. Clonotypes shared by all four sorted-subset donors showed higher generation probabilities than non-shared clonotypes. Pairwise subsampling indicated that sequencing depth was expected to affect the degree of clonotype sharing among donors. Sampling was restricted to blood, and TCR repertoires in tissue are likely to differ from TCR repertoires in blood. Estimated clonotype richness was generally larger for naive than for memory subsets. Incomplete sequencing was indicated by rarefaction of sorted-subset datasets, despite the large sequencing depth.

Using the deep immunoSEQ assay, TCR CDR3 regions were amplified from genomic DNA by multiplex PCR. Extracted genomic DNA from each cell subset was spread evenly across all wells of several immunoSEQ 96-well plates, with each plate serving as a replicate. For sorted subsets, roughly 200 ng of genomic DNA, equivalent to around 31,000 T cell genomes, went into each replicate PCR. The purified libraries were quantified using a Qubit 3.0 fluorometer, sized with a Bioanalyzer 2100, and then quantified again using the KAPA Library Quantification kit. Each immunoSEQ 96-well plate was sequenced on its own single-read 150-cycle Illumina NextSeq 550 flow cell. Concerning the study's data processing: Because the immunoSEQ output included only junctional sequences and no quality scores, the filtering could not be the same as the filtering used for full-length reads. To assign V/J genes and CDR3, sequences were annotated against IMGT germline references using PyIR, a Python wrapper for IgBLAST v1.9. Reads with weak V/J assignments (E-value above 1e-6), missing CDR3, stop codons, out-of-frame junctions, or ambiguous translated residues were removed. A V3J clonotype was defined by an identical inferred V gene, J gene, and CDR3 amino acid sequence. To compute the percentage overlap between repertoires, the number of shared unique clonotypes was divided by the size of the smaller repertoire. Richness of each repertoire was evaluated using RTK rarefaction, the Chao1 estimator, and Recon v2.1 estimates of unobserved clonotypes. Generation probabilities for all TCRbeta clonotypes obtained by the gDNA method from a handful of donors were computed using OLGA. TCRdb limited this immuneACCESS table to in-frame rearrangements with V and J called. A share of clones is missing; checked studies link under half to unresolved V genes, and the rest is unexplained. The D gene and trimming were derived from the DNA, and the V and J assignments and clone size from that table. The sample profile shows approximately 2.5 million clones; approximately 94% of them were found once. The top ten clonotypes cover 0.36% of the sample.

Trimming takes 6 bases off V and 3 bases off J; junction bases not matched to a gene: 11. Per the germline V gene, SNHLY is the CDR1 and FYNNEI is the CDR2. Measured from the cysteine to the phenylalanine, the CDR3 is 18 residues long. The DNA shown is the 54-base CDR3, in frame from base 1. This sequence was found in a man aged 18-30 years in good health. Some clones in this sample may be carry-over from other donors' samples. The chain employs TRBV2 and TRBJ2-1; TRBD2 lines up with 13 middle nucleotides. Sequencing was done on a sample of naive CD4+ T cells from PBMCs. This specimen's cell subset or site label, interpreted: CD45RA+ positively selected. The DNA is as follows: TGTGCCAGCAGGCAACAACTAGCGGGAGGGAGGGGCTACAATGAGCAGTTCTTC. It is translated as CASRQQLAGGRGYNEQFF.